This T cell receptor beta chain originates from a study of OX40 agonist ivuxolimab in advanced cancers. Study-wide background: Clinicians treated patients with ivuxolimab, an agonistic anti-OX40 (CD134) antibody. Regarding the study as a whole: CD8+ T cells showed, on average, more clonal expansion than CD4+ cells. With doses of 0.1 to 3.0 mg/kg, CD4+ and CD8+ blood T cells had undergone clonal expansion by week 6.

Systemic immunosuppression or autoimmune disease history was grounds to exclude patients. TCRdb's table, derived via immunoSEQ multiplex PCR, lists solely in-frame clones and lacks some. The repertoire holds about 61,000 clones, with around 83% as singletons. As regards this clone: The antigen is not known.

Trimming shortened V by 5 bases and J by 0 bases, and 3 bases separated the two germline ends. Germline-derived CDR1 and CDR2 are SGHRS and YFSETQ. This CDR3 is built from 13 residues. The sequence was obtained from an adult with an advanced solid tumor such as melanoma, head and neck, liver or kidney cancer. The V call is TRBV5-1, the J call TRBJ2-6, with D hard to call. The sequenced sample was CD4+ or CD8+ T cells sorted from blood, obtained in a trial of the OX40 agonist ivuxolimab. The CDR3 sequence: CASRLSGANVLTF. In DNA form, the CDR3 reads TGCGCCAGCAGGCTCTCTGGGGCCAACGTCCTGACTTTC.